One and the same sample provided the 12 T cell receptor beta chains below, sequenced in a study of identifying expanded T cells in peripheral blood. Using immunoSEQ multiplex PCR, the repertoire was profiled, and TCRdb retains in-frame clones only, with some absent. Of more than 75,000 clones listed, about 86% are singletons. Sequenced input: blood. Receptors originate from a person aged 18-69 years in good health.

This chain's CDR3 is CASSPPNRVYGYTF. DNA of the CDR3: TGTGCCAGCAGCCCCCCGAACAGGGTCTATGGCTACACCTTC. The rearrangement uses TRBV16 and TRBJ1-2, with D maybe TRBD1 (6 bases). Trimming shortened V by 4 bases and J by 4 bases, and 13 bases separated the two germline ends. Germline V gene lookup returns CDR1 KGHSY and CDR2 FQNENV. There are 14 residues in the CDR3.

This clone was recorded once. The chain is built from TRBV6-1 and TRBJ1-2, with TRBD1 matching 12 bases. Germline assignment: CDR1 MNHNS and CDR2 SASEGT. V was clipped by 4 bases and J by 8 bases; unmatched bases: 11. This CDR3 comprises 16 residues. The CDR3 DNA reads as TGTGCCAGCAGTGCGCTACCGGGACAGGGGGCGCAGGGCTACACCTTC. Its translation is CASSALPGQGAQGYTF.

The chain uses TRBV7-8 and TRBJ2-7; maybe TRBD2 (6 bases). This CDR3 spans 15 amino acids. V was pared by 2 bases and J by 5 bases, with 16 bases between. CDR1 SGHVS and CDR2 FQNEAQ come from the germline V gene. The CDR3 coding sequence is TGTGCCAGCAGCTTACCCATGACAGCGGGCCACGAGCAGTACTTC. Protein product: CASSLPMTAGHEQYF.

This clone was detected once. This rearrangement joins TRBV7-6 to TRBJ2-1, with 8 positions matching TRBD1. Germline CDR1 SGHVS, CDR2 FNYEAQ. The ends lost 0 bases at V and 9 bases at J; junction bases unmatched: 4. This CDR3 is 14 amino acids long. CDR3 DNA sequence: TGTGCCAGCAGCTTAGCTTGGCAGGGGGCTGAGCAGTTCTTC. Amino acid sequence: CASSLAWQGAEQFF.

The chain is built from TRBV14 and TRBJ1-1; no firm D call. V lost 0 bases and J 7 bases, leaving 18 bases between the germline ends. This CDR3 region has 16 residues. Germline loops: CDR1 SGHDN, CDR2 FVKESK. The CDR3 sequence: CASSQDNFASVFEAFF. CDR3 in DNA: TGTGCCAGCAGCCAAGATAATTTTGCGTCAGTCTTTGAAGCTTTCTTT.

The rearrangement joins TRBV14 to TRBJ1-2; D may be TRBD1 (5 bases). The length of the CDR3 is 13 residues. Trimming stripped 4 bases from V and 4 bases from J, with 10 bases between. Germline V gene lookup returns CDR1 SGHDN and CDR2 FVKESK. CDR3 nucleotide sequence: TGTGCCAGCAGCCCGATAAGGGGCTATGGCTACACCTTC. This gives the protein CASSPIRGYGYTF.

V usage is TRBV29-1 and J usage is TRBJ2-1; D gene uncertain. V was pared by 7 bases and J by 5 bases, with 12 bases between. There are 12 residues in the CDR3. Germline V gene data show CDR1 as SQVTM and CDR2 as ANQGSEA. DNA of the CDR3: TGCAGCGCCCCAGTCAGTGACAATGAGCAGTTCTTC. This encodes CSAPVSDNEQFF.

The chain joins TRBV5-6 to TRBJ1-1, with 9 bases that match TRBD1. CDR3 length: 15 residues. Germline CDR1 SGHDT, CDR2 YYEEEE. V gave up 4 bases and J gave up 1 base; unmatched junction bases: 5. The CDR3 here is CASSQTGGPNTEAFF. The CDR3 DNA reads TGTGCCAGCAGCCAGACAGGGGGACCGAACACTGAAGCTTTCTTT. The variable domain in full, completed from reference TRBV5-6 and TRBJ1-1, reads DAGVTQSPTHLIKTRGQQVTLRCSPKSGHDTVSWYQQALGQGPQFIFQYYEEEERQRGNFPDRFSGHQFPNYSSELNVNALLLGDSALYLCASSQTGGPNTEAFFGQGTRLTVV.

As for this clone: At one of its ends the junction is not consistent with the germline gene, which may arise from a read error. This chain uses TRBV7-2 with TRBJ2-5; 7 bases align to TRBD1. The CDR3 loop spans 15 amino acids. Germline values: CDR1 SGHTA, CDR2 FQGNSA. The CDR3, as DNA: TGTGCCAGCAGCCCCAGAACAGGGGTGCGAGAGACCCGGTACTTC. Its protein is CASSPRTGVRETRYF.

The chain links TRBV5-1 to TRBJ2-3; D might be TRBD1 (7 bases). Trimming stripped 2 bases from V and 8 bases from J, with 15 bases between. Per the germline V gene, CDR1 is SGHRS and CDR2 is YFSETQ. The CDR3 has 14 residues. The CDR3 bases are TGCGCCAGCAGCTTTACAGGGGAGGACGCTACGCAGTATTTT. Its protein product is CASSFTGEDATQYF.

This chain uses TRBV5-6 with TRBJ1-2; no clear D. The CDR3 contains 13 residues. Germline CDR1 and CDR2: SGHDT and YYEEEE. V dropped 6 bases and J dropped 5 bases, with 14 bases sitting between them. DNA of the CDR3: TGTGCCAGCATTGGAGGGTGGGGATATGGCTACACCTTC. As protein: CASIGGWGYGYTF.

The CDR3 protein is CASSKGENLGNQPQHF. The CDR3, as DNA: TGTGCCAGTAGTAAGGGAGAGAACCTGGGGAATCAGCCCCAGCATTTT. This sequence joins TRBV19 and TRBJ1-5; no reliable D call. This CDR3 has 16 residues. Germline V gene data show CDR1 as LNHDA and CDR2 as SQIVND (reference sequence). Trimming left V 4 bases short and J 4 bases short, with 17 bases between.